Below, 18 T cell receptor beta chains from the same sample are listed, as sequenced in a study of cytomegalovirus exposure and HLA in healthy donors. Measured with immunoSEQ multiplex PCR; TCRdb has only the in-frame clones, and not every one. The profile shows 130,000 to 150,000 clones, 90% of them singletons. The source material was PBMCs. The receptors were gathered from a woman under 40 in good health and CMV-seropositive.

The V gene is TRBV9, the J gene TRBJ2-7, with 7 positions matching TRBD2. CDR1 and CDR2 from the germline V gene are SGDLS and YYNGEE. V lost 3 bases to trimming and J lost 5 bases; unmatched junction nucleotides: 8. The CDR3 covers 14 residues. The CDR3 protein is CASSGGGGRDEQYF. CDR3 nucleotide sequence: TGTGCCAGCAGCGGTGGGGGAGGGCGCGACGAGCAGTACTTC.

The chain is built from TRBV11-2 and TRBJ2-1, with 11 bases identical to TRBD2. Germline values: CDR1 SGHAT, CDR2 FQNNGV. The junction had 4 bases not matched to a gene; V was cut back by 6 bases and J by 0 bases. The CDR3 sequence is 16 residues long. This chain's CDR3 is CASRRLAGSSYNEQFF. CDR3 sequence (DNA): TGTGCCAGCAGACGACTAGCGGGGAGCTCCTACAATGAGCAGTTCTTC.

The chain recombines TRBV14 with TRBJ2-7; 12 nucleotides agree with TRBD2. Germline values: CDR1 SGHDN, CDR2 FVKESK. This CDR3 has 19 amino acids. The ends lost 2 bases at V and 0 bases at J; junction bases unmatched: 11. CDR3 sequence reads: CASSQPRLAGGPSSYEQYF. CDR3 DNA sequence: TGTGCCAGCAGCCAACCCAGGCTAGCGGGAGGGCCCAGCTCCTACGAGCAGTACTTC.

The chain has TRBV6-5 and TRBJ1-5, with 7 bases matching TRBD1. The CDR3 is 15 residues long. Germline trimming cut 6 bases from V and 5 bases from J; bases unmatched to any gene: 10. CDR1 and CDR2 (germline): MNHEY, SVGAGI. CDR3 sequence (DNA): TGTGCCAGCAGCCTCACAACAGGGGCGGATCAGCCCCAGCATTTT. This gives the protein CASSLTTGADQPQHF.

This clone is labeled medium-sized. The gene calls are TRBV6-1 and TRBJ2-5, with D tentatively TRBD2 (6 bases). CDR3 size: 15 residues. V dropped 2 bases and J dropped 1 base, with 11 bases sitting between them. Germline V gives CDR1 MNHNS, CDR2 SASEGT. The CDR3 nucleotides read TGTGCCAGCAGTGAACTGGGCGGGGCCCAAGAGACCCAGTACTTC. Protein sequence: CASSELGGAQETQYF.

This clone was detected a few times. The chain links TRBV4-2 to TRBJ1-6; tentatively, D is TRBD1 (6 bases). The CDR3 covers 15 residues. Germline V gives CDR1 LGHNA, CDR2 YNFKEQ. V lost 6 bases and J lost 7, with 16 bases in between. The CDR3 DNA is TGTGCCAGCAGGCAACGGGACACCGAAAATTCACCCCTCCACTTT. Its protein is CASRQRDTENSPLHF.

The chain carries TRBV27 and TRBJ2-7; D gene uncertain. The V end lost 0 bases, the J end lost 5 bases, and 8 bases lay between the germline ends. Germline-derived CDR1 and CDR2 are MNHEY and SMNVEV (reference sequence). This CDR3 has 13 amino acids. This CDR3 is CASSLSSQNEQYF. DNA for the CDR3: TGTGCCAGCAGTTTATCCAGTCAGAACGAGCAGTACTTC.

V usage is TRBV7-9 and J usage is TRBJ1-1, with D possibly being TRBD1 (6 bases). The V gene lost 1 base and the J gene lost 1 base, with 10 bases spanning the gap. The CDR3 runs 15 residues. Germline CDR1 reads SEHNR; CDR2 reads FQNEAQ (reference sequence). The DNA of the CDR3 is TGTGCCAGCAGCTTAGAGGGCAGGGGGAACACTGAAGCTTTCTTT. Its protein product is CASSLEGRGNTEAFF.

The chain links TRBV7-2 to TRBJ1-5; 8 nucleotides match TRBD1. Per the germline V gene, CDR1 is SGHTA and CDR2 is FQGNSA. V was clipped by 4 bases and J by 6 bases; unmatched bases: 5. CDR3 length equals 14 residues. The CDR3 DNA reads TGTGCCAGCAGCTCTCGACAGGGGAGTCAGCCCCAGCATTTT. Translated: CASSSRQGSQPQHF.

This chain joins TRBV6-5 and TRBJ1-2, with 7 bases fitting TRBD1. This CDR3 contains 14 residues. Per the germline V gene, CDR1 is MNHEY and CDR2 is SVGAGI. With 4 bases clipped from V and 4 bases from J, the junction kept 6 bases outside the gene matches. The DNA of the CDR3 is TGTGCCAGCAGTTCTTTGACAGGGTCCTATGGCTACACCTTC. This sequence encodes CASSSLTGSYGYTF.

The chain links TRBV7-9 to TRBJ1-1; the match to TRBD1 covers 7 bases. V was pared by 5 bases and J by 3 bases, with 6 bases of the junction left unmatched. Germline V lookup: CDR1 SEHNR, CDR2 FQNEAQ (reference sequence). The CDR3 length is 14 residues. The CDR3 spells CASSKQGLDTEAFF. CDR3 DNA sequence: TGTGCCAGCAGCAAACAGGGGTTGGACACTGAAGCTTTCTTT.

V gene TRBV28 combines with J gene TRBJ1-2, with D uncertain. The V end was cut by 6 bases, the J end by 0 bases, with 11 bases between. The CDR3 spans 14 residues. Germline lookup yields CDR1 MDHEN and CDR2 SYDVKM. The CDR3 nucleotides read TGTGCCAGCAGAGCCCCCCGGGCTAACTATGGCTACACCTTC. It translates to CASRAPRANYGYTF.

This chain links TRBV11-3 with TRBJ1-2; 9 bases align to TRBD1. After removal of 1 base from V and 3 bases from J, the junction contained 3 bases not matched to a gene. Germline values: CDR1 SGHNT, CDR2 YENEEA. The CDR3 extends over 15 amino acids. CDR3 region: CASSLGDRDYYGYTF. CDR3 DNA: TGTGCCAGCAGCTTAGGGGACAGGGATTACTATGGCTACACCTTC.

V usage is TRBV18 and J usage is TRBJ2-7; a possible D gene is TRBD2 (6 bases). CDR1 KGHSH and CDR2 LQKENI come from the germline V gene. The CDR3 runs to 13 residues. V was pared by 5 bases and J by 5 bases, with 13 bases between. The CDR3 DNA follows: TGTGCCAGCTCAAAGACTAGGGCTCACGAGCAGTACTTC. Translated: CASSKTRAHEQYF.

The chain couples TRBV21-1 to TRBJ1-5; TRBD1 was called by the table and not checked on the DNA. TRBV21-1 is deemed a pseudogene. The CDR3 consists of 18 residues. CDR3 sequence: CASSKNPDRGGSNQPQHF. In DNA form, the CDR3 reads TGTGCCAGCAGCAAAAACCCGGACAGGGGAGGTAGCAATCAGCCCCAGCATTTT.

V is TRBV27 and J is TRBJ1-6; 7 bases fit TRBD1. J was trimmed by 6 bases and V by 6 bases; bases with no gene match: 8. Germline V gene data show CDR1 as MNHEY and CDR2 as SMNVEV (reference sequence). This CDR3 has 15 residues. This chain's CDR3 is CASRRTGGPNSPLHF. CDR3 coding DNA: TGTGCCAGCAGACGGACAGGAGGGCCTAATTCACCCCTCCACTTT.

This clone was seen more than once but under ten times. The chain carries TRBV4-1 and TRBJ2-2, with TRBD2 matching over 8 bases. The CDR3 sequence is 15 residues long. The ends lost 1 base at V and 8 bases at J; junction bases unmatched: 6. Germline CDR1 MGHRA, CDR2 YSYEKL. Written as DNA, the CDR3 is TGCGCCAGCAGCCAAGTGGCTAGCGGGCTAGGGGAGCTGTTTTTT. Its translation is CASSQVASGLGELFF.

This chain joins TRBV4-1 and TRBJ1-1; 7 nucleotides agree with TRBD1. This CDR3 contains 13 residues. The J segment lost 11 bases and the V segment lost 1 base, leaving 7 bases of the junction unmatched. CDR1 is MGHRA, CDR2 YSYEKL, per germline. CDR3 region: CASSQVPDREAFF. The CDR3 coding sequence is TGCGCCAGCAGCCAAGTCCCAGACAGGGAGGCTTTCTTT.